These 20 T cell receptor beta chains came from one sample sequenced in a study of T cell responses to AZD1222 COVID-19 vaccine. Measured with immunoSEQ multiplex PCR; TCRdb has only the in-frame clones, and not every one. The profile shows 110,000 to 150,000 clones, about 93% of them singletons. Source: peripheral blood, taken on day 0 of AZD1222 vaccination. The origin of the receptors is an adult in good health.

Details on this clone: The junction and the germline gene differ at one end; a read error may be behind it. The chain has TRBV24-1 and TRBJ1-4, with D perhaps TRBD1 (5 bases). The CDR3 length is 10 residues. CDR1 is KGHDR, CDR2 SFDVKD, per germline. For the CDR3, the DNA is TGTGCCACCAGTGGGGGCAGGGTCGTTTTT. This gives the protein CATSGGRVVF.

This sequence joins TRBV19 and TRBJ2-5, with TRBD1 as a possible D gene (5 bases). V was shortened by 7 bases and J by 5 bases, with 14 bases between the two germline ends. The length of the CDR3 is 13 residues. CDR1 is LNHDA, CDR2 SQIVND, per germline (reference sequence). CDR3 bases: TGTGCCAGTAAAAAACAGGCAGGGGAGACCCAGTACTTC. It yields the protein CASKKQAGETQYF.

This chain joins TRBV3-1 (or the pseudogene TRBV3-2) and TRBJ2-7; D is tentatively TRBD1 or TRBD2 (6 bases each). The ends were cut back, 6 bases at V and 10 bases at J, with 22 bases in the middle. CDR1 and CDR2 from the germline V gene are LGHDT and YNNKEL (reference sequence). CDR3 length: 14 amino acids. The CDR3 sequence is CASRDVTTGTSQYF. DNA of the CDR3: TGTGCCAGCAGAGACGTTACTACAGGGACTTCACAGTACTTC.

The chain carries TRBV27 and TRBJ2-3, with D tentatively TRBD1 (5 bases). The CDR3 has 16 residues. CDR1 is MNHEY, CDR2 SMNVEV, per germline (reference sequence). The V gene lost 4 bases and the J gene lost 0 bases, with 14 bases spanning the gap. The CDR3 DNA reads TGTGCCAGCAGTTCCAGGGATCAGCCTAGCACAGATACGCAGTATTTT. As protein: CASSSRDQPSTDTQYF.

This clone was seen only once. The chain joins TRBV6-5 to TRBJ1-5; the D gene is possibly TRBD1 (5 bases). CDR3 length: 14 residues. Trimming removed 0 bases at V and 7 bases at J, with 10 bases between. CDR1 and CDR2 from the germline V gene are MNHEY and SVGAGI. DNA for the CDR3: TGTGCCAGCAGTTACTCCCCCCGGGGCCAGCCCCAGCATTTT. Translated, it gives CASSYSPRGQPQHF.

J is TRBJ1-5 and V is TRBV29-1; D unclear. The CDR3 is 12 residues long. Germline CDR1 reads SQVTM; CDR2 reads ANQGSEA. V lost 4 bases, J lost 4 bases, and 8 bases lay in between. Written as DNA, the CDR3 is TGCAGCGTTGGGGGTGGGAATCAGCCCCAGCATTTT. Translating it yields CSVGGGNQPQHF.

The chain combines TRBV19 with TRBJ1-1; the match to TRBD1 covers 7 bases. V dropped 11 bases and J dropped 5; count of bases not matched to a gene: 11. The CDR3 is made up of 13 amino acids. Germline V gives CDR1 LNHDA, CDR2 SQIVND (reference sequence). Written as DNA, the CDR3 is TGTGCCTCCATGGGCAGGGGGGTGACTGAAGCTTTCTTT. Protein sequence: CASMGRGVTEAFF.

V is TRBV5-1 and J is TRBJ1-4; unclear D gene. Germline values: CDR1 SGHRS, CDR2 YFSETQ. Trimming cost V 4 bases and J 0 bases, with 10 bases left between them. This CDR3 region has 15 residues. The DNA of the CDR3 is TGCGCCAGCAGCATCAACAGAGCAACTAATGAAAAACTGTTTTTT. Translation: CASSINRATNEKLFF. Full variable domain (outside the CDR3, taken from reference TRBV5-1 and TRBJ1-4): KAGVTQTPRYLIKTRGQQVTLSCSPISGHRSVSWYQQTPGQGLQFLFEYFSETQRNKGNFPGRFSGRQFSNSRSEMNVSTLELGDSALYLCASSINRATNEKLFFGSGTQLSVL.

This clone has just one count. The chain uses TRBV11-3 and TRBJ2-1; TRBD1 aligns across 9 bases. With V trimmed by 5 bases and J by 8 bases, 4 bases remained unmatched. Germline-derived CDR1 and CDR2 are SGHNT and YENEEA. This CDR3 is 13 amino acids long. In DNA, the CDR3 is TGTGCCAGCAGCCACAGGGGGCGCGATGAGCAGTTCTTC. Protein product: CASSHRGRDEQFF. Drawing the rest from reference TRBV11-3 and TRBJ2-1, the complete variable domain is EAGVVQSPRYKIIEKKQPVAFWCNPISGHNTLYWYLQNLGQGPELLIRYENEEAVDDSQLPKDRFSAERLKGVDSTLKIQPAELGDSAVYLCASSHRGRDEQFFGPGTRLTVL.

The rearrangement links TRBV6-5 to TRBJ1-1; unclear D gene. CDR3 length: 13 amino acids. CDR1 is MNHEY, CDR2 SVGAGI, per germline. Deletions cut 5 bases from V and 2 bases from J, with 9 bases between. The CDR3 region is CASSQTINTEAFF. For the CDR3, the DNA is TGTGCCAGCAGTCAGACCATCAACACTGAAGCTTTCTTT.

V usage is TRBV12-5 and J usage is TRBJ2-2, with D possibly matching TRBD1 (6 bases). The CDR3 contains 18 residues. Germline V CDR1 and CDR2: LGHNT, FRNRAP. Trimming took 0 bases from V and 3 from J, leaving 17 bases between them. The CDR3 DNA reads TGTGCTAGTGGTTTGGTCCTGGGGGCAGCTAGGGACACCGGGGAGCTGTTTTTT. This sequence encodes CASGLVLGAARDTGELFF.

The rearrangement joins TRBV6-5 to TRBJ1-2, with D perhaps TRBD1 (5 bases). Per germline, CDR1 MNHEY and CDR2 SVGAGI. CDR3 length: 13 residues. Trimming shortened V by 0 bases and J by 6 bases, and 8 bases separated the two germline ends. The DNA of the CDR3 is TGTGCCAGCAGTTACTCCAGGGATAATGGCTACACCTTC. It is translated as CASSYSRDNGYTF.

The chain couples TRBV2 to TRBJ1-4; D gene unclear. V shed 4 bases and J shed 8 bases, with 11 bases lying between them. Looked up from germline, CDR1 is SNHLY and CDR2 is FYNNEI. CDR3 length: 13 amino acids. CDR3: CASSVSLGEKLFF. The CDR3 DNA reads as TGTGCCAGCAGTGTTTCCCTGGGGGAAAAACTGTTTTTT.

This chain links TRBV6-5 with TRBJ1-2, with TRBD1 matching 7 bases. The CDR3 loop spans 13 amino acids. Germline V gene data show CDR1 as MNHEY and CDR2 as SVGAGI. The junction had 3 bases not matched to a gene; V was cut back by 6 bases and J by 2 bases. This CDR3 is CASSQDRNYGYTF. In DNA form, the CDR3 reads TGTGCCAGCAGCCAGGACAGGAACTATGGCTACACCTTC.

CDR3 region: CASSLTLRDIQYF. CDR3 nucleotide sequence: TGTGCCAGCAGCCTGACCTTGCGGGACATTCAGTACTTC. The rearrangement uses TRBV28 and TRBJ2-4, with TRBD2 as a possible D gene (5 bases). The V and J ends lost 6 bases and 8 bases respectively, with 14 bases between them. Germline V gene data show CDR1 as MDHEN and CDR2 as SYDVKM. The CDR3 is 13 amino acids.

The gene calls are TRBV4-2 and TRBJ2-7, with no clear D. The CDR3 has 14 amino acids. Germline V gene data show CDR1 as LGHNA and CDR2 as YNFKEQ. V gave up 4 bases and J gave up 1 base, with 11 bases separating them. CDR3 amino acids: CASSPKDGSYEQYF. CDR3 bases: TGTGCCAGCAGCCCCAAGGACGGATCCTACGAGCAGTACTTC.

The chain carries TRBV5-1 and TRBJ2-3; no clear D. The length of the CDR3 is 15 residues. V lost 0 bases and J lost 0, with 8 bases in between. CDR1 and CDR2 (germline): SGHRS, YFSETQ. CDR3 DNA sequence: TGCGCCAGCAGCTTGGGCGGTACAAGCACAGATACGCAGTATTTT. Translating gives CASSLGGTSTDTQYF.

This chain joins TRBV6-5 and TRBJ1-6, with 8 bases aligning to TRBD1. The CDR3 runs to 16 residues. The V and J ends lost 0 bases and 9 bases, in that order; junction bases with no gene match: 7. Germline CDR1 is MNHEY and CDR2 is SVGAGI. CDR3 region: CASSYSGRGLGSPLHF. Here the CDR3 DNA reads TGTGCCAGCAGTTACTCGGGCAGGGGGCTCGGTTCACCCCTCCACTTT.

The chain links TRBV18 to TRBJ2-1; 8 positions agree with TRBD1. Germline V gives CDR1 KGHSH, CDR2 LQKENI. V was clipped by 5 bases and J by 6 bases; unmatched bases: 12. The CDR3 runs 16 residues. CDR3 amino acids: CASSIPGGRRVNEQFF. Here the CDR3 DNA reads TGTGCCAGCTCAATACCAGGGGGCAGGAGGGTCAATGAGCAGTTCTTC.

The chain uses TRBV15 and TRBJ1-2, with D maybe TRBD1 (6 bases). The V end lost 0 bases, the J end lost 7 bases, and 12 bases lay between the germline ends. CDR1 is LNHNV, CDR2 YYDKDF, per germline (reference sequence). The CDR3 consists of 14 residues. The CDR3 loop reads CATSRDPGESGYTF. The CDR3 bases are TGTGCCACCAGCAGAGATCCAGGGGAATCTGGCTACACCTTC.